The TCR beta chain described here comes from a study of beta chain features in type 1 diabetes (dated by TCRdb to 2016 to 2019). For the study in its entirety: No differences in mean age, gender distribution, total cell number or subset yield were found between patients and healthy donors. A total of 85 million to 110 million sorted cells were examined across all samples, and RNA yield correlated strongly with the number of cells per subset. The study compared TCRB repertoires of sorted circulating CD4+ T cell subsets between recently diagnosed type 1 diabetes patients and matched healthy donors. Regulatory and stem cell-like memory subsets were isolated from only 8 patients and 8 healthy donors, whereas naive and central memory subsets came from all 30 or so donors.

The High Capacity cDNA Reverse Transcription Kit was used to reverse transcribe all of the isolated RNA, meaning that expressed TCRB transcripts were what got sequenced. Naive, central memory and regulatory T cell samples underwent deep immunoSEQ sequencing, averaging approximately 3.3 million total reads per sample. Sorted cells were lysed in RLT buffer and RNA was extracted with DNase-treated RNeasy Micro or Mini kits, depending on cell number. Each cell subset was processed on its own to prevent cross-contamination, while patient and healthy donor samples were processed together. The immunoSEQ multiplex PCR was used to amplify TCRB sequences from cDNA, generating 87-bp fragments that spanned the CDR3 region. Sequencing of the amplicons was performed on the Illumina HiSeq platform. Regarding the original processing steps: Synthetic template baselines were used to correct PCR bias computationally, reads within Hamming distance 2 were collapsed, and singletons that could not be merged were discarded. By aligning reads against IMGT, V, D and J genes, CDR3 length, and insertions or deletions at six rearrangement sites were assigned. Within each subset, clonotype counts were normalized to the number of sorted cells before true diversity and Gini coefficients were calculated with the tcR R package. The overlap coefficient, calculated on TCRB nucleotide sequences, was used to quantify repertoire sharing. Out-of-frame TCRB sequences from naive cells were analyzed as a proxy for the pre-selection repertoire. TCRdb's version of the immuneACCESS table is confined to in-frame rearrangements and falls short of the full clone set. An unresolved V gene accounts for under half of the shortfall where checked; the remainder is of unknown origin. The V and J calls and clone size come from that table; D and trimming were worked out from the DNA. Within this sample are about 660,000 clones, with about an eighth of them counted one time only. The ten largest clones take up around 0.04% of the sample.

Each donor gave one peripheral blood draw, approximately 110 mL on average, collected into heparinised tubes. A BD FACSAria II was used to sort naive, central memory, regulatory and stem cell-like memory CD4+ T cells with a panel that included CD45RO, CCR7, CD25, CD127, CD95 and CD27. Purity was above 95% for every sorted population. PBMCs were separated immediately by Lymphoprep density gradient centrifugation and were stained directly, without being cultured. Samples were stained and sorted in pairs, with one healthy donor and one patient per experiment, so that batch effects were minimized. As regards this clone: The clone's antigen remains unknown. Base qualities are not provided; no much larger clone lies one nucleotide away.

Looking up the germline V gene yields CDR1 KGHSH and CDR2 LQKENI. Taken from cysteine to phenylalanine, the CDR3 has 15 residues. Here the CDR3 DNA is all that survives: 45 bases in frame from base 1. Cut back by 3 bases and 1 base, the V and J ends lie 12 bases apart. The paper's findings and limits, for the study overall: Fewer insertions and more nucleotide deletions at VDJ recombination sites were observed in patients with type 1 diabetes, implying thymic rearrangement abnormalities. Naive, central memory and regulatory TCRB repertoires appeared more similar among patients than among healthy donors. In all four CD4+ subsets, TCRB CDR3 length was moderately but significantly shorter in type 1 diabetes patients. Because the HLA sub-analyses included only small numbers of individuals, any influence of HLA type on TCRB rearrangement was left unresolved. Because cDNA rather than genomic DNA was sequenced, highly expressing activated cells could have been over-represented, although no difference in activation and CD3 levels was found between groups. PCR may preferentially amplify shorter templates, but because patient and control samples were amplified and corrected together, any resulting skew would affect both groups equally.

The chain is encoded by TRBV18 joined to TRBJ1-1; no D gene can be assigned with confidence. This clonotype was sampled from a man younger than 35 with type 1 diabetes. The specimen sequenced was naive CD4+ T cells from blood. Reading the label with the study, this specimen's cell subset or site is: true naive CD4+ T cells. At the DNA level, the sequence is TGTGCCAGCTCACCCCCGGGAGTAAAGAACACTGAAGCTTTCTTT. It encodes CASSPPGVKNTEAFF.